This entry lists 10 T cell receptor beta chains sequenced from one sample in a study of identical twins (dated by TCRdb to 2015 to 2016). Libraries were prepared through 5' RACE. The sequencing machine was an Illumina HiSeq 2000. In TCRdb, the public reads were trimmed at Q25 with fastp and aligned with MiXCR, with productive beta chains retained. Every entry covers one CDR3 protein and lists the most common genes and DNA from its rows. Present in this sample are some 1,700,000 distinct CDR3 sequences, more than 30% of which were seen just once. The ten largest clones add up to about 0.25% of the sample. The sample taken for sequencing was cord blood. The receptor source for this set is a newborn girl in good health.

This chain connects TRBV11-2 to TRBJ1-6, with 8 nucleotides matching TRBD1. Germline values: CDR1 SGHAT, CDR2 FQNNGV. The CDR3 loop spans 18 amino acids. The V segment lost 5 bases and the J segment 4 bases; nucleotides outside the gene matches: 13. CDR3 loop: CASSARTGKSGYNSPLHF. The CDR3, as DNA: TGTGCCAGCAGCGCCAGGACAGGGAAGTCGGGGTATAATTCACCCCTCCACTTT.

CDR3 residues: CASSLRQTGEGSYNEQFF. The CDR3 coding sequence is TGTGCCAGCAGTTTACGCCAGACAGGGGAAGGCTCCTACAATGAGCAGTTCTTC. The chain has TRBV6-5 and TRBJ2-1; 8 bases agree with TRBD1. This CDR3 contains 18 residues. Trimming removed 4 bases from V and 0 bases from J; junction bases left unmatched: 11. Germline values: CDR1 MNHEY, CDR2 SVGAGI.

This clonotype has only a few counts. The J gene is TRBJ2-5, the V gene TRBV29-1; D gene ambiguous. The CDR3 is made up of 12 amino acids. The germline V and J ends were trimmed by 7 bases and 1 base, with 10 bases remaining between them. CDR1 and CDR2 from the germline V gene are SQVTM and ANQGSEA. The CDR3 nucleotides read TGCAGCGCCACCTGGGCCCAAGAGACCCAGTACTTC. Its protein is CSATWAQETQYF.

This clonotype has only a few counts. The chain joins TRBV20-1 to TRBJ2-3; D not resolved. Looked up from germline, CDR1 is DFQATT and CDR2 is SNEGSKA (reference sequence). Trimming pared 3 bases from V and 5 bases from J, leaving 21 bases between. The CDR3 consists of 16 residues. The CDR3 spells CSASGPRTATKDTQYF. Here the CDR3 DNA reads TGCAGTGCTAGTGGTCCCCGGACCGCGACGAAAGATACGCAGTATTTT.

J is TRBJ2-2 and V is TRBV20-1; D remains ambiguous. Trimming removed 1 base from V and 4 bases from J, with 7 bases in between. Per the germline V gene, CDR1 is DFQATT and CDR2 is SNEGSKA (reference sequence). The CDR3 loop spans 13 amino acids. The CDR3 here is CSARALGTGELFF. CDR3 nucleotide sequence: TGCAGTGCTAGAGCTTTAGGCACCGGGGAGCTGTTTTTT.

The CDR3 DNA reads TGCAGTGCTCCCAAGATGCTCGCATCCTACAATGAGCAGTTCTTC. Amino acid sequence: CSAPKMLASYNEQFF. The V gene is TRBV20-1, the J gene TRBJ2-1; D gene uncertain. This CDR3 has 15 residues. Germline-derived CDR1 and CDR2 are DFQATT and SNEGSKA (reference sequence). V shed 5 bases and J shed 1 base, with 15 bases lying between them.

This clonotype was recorded a few times. The V and J genes are TRBV29-1 and TRBJ2-5; 8 bases are shared with TRBD2. The end of the DNA is better explained by TRBJ2-7, so the J call may be wrong. The germline gives CDR1 SQVTM, CDR2 ANQGSEA. The CDR3 has 13 amino acids. CDR3 DNA: TGCAGCGTCCCCGGGACTAGAACTCGCGAGCAGTACTTC. This encodes CSVPGTRTREQYF.

The rearrangement joins TRBV2 to TRBJ1-4; 8 nucleotides align to TRBD1. Losses at the gene ends were 6 bases for V and 5 bases for J; bases not matched to a gene: 8. The CDR3 sequence is 15 residues long. Germline CDR1 SNHLY, CDR2 FYNNEI. CDR3 loop: CASRFTGGRNEKLFF. The CDR3 DNA sequence: TGTGCCAGCAGATTTACAGGGGGAAGGAATGAAAAACTGTTTTTT.

The rearrangement uses TRBV27 and TRBJ1-2; no firm D call. This CDR3 spans 15 amino acids. Deletions cut 2 bases from V and 8 bases from J, with 18 bases between. Germline V gene data show CDR1 as MNHEY and CDR2 as SMNVEV (reference sequence). CDR3 sequence: CASSLAQAPRQGYTF. The CDR3 DNA follows: TGTGCCAGCAGTTTAGCCCAGGCCCCGCGGCAAGGCTACACCTTC.

This clonotype was seen a handful of times. The CDR3 bases are TGTGCCAGCAGAAGAGGACTCAGCAGCAATGAGCAGTTCTTC. It encodes CASRRGLSSNEQFF. The V call is TRBV7-9, the J call TRBJ2-1, with a weak D call TRBD2 (5 bases). Germline loops: CDR1 SEHNR, CDR2 FQNEAQ (reference sequence). V was trimmed by 6 bases and J by 6 bases, leaving 15 bases between them. There are 14 residues in the CDR3. Drawing the rest from reference TRBV7-9 and TRBJ2-1, the complete variable domain is DTGVSQNPRHKITKRGQNVTFRCDPISEHNRLYWYRQTLGQGPEFLTYFQNEAQLEKSRLLSDRFSAERPKGSFSTLEIQRTEQGDSAMYLCASRRGLSSNEQFFGPGTRLTVL.